These 21 T cell receptor beta chains were sequenced from one sample in a study of blood T cell repertoires in COVID-19. Clones were sequenced by immunoSEQ multiplex PCR, and TCRdb holds only the in-frame ones, with some missing. The data hold about 150,000 clones, with 70% to 85% observed a single time. Sequencing was carried out using peripheral blood. The receptors here all came from a woman aged 50 to 60 with acute or convalescent COVID-19.

Of note for this clone: An end of the junction does not agree with germline; a read error may underlie this. V is TRBV4-3 and J is TRBJ1-2; 8 nucleotides line up with TRBD1. This CDR3 contains 15 residues. Germline loops: CDR1 LGHNA, CDR2 YSLEER. The CDR3 loop reads CASSHPDREFAGYTF. CDR3 in DNA: TGCGCCAGCAGCCATCCGGACAGGGAGTTTGCTGGCTACACCTTT.

This chain uses TRBV7-2 with TRBJ2-3; 8 nucleotides agree with TRBD2. Trimming removed 1 base from V and 4 bases from J; junction bases left unmatched: 13. This CDR3 has 18 amino acids. CDR1 is SGHTA and CDR2 is FQGNSA in the germline V gene. For the CDR3, the DNA is TGTGCCAGCAGCTTAGTTCATAGTAGGGCGGGGGGCTCAGATACGCAGTATTTT. This codes for CASSLVHSRAGGSDTQYF.

In its sample, this clone was seen a few times. The CDR3, as DNA: TGCGCCAGCAGCGTGCAGGGGGCTGAGACCCAGTACTTC. This codes for CASSVQGAETQYF. The rearrangement links TRBV5-1 to TRBJ2-5, with 8 bases that match TRBD1. The germline V gene encodes CDR1 SGHRS and CDR2 YFSETQ. The CDR3 loop spans 13 amino acids. J was trimmed by 5 bases and V by 4 bases; bases with no gene match: 4.

The rearrangement joins TRBV19 to TRBJ1-2, with 12 bases matching TRBD1. Per the germline V gene, CDR1 is LNHDA and CDR2 is SQIVND (reference sequence). V shed 6 bases, J shed 7 bases, and the junction held 6 bases outside the gene matches. The CDR3 is made up of 14 amino acids. CDR3 protein: CASRRDRGLSGYTF. As DNA, the CDR3 is TGTGCCAGTAGGCGGGACAGGGGGCTTTCTGGCTACACCTTC.

The V call is TRBV7-2, the J call TRBJ1-2; the match to TRBD1 covers 9 bases. This CDR3 spans 15 amino acids. CDR1 is SGHTA, CDR2 FQGNSA, per germline. V was clipped by 6 bases and J by 4 bases; unmatched bases: 9. The DNA for the CDR3 is TGTGCCAGCAGTTTTAAGGGACAGGGAGGCTATGGCTACACCTTC. Translating it yields CASSFKGQGGYGYTF.

DNA of the CDR3: TGTGCCAGCAGCTTGGGTAGCGGGAGCTACGAGCAGTACTTC. Translating gives CASSLGSGSYEQYF. The V call is TRBV5-4, the J call TRBJ2-7; 9 nucleotides line up with TRBD2. The CDR3 has 14 residues. Germline lookup yields CDR1 SGHNT and CDR2 YYREEE (reference sequence). The V gene end was trimmed by 0 bases and the J gene end by 3 bases; junction bases not matched to a gene: 1.

The V gene is TRBV29-1, the J gene TRBJ1-1; 7 nucleotides line up with TRBD1. From germline, CDR1 is SQVTM and CDR2 ANQGSEA. The CDR3 consists of 13 residues. Losses at the gene ends were 7 bases for V and 1 base for J; bases not matched to a gene: 6. CDR3 loop: CSGGDSTNTEAFF. The CDR3 DNA sequence: TGCAGCGGCGGGGACAGTACGAACACTGAAGCTTTCTTT.

This sequence joins TRBV7-9 and TRBJ1-6; 7 nucleotides agree with TRBD1. V was pared by 4 bases and J by 7 bases, with 4 bases of the junction left unmatched. The V gene's germline CDR1 is SEHNR and CDR2 FQNEAQ (reference sequence). This CDR3 has 14 amino acids. CDR3 loop: CASSSETGNSPLHF. CDR3 nucleotide sequence: TGTGCCAGCAGCTCGGAGACAGGGAATTCACCCCTCCACTTT.

V is TRBV7-9 and J is TRBJ2-5; 8 nucleotides align to TRBD2. Germline assignment: CDR1 SEHNR and CDR2 FQNEAQ (reference sequence). CDR3 length: 12 residues. Trimming removed 8 bases from V and 4 bases from J; junction bases left unmatched: 3. CDR3 residues: CASGGLAETQYF. DNA for the CDR3: TGTGCCAGCGGCGGACTAGCAGAGACCCAGTACTTC.

The J gene is TRBJ1-5, the V gene TRBV5-6, with TRBD1 matching 8 bases. Germline loops: CDR1 SGHDT, CDR2 YYEEEE. The V gene end was trimmed by 6 bases and the J gene end by 0 bases; junction bases not matched to a gene: 5. The CDR3 has 15 amino acids. For the CDR3, the DNA is TGTGCCAGCACCCGGGGACAGGTTAGCAATCAGCCCCAGCATTTT. This translates into CASTRGQVSNQPQHF.

The chain couples TRBV7-8 to TRBJ2-7; TRBD2 matches at 11 bases. The length of the CDR3 is 15 residues. Trimming at V came to 5 bases and at J to 3 bases, leaving 6 bases not matched to a gene. Germline assignment: CDR1 SGHVS and CDR2 FQNEAQ. CDR3 nucleotides: TGTGCCAGCAGCGCACTAGCGGGAGCTTTCTACGAGCAGTACTTC. It is translated as CASSALAGAFYEQYF.

The chain carries TRBV4-3 and TRBJ1-4; D may be TRBD1 (6 bases). V was trimmed by 1 base and J by 5 bases, leaving 11 bases between them. This CDR3 has 15 amino acids. Germline CDR1 is LGHNA and CDR2 is YSLEER. This chain's CDR3 is CASSQVGRGNEKLFF. The CDR3 bases are TGCGCCAGCAGCCAAGTGGGTAGGGGGAATGAAAAACTGTTTTTT.

This chain uses TRBV5-1 with TRBJ1-1, with unresolved D. This CDR3 spans 13 amino acids. The V gene's germline CDR1 is SGHRS and CDR2 YFSETQ. The V and J ends lost 0 bases and 11 bases respectively, with 14 bases between them. The CDR3 sequence: CASSLDRPRGAFF. The CDR3, as DNA: TGCGCCAGCAGCTTGGACCGACCGCGAGGGGCTTTCTTT.

This clone occurred a few times. The rearrangement uses TRBV6-2 or TRBV6-3 and TRBJ2-1, with 10 positions matching TRBD2. The CDR3 is 15 residues long. Germline CDR1 is MNHEY and CDR2 is SVGEGT. V gave up 0 bases and J gave up 9 bases; unmatched junction bases: 5. CDR3 sequence (DNA): TGTGCCAGCAGTTACTCTCCTAGCGGGAGATTTGAGCAGTTCTTC. This gives the protein CASSYSPSGRFEQFF.

The rearrangement uses TRBV4-2 and TRBJ1-2; D ambiguous. V was pared by 2 bases and J by 8 bases, with 12 bases between. The CDR3 sequence is 13 residues long. Germline V gene lookup returns CDR1 LGHNA and CDR2 YNFKEQ. CDR3 in DNA: TGTGCCAGCAGCCAACTTGAGGGCCAGGGCTACACCTTC. It yields the protein CASSQLEGQGYTF.

This rearrangement joins TRBV19 to TRBJ2-6; TRBD2 matches at 10 bases. V lost 6 bases to trimming and J lost 0 bases; unmatched junction nucleotides: 5. Germline V gene sequence: CDR1 LNHDA, CDR2 SQIVND (reference sequence). This CDR3 has 17 residues. The CDR3 region has the DNA TGTGCCAGTAGCCGGACTAGCGGTAGCTCTGGGGCCAACGTCCTGACTTTC. Its translation is CASSRTSGSSGANVLTF.

The V and J genes are TRBV14 and TRBJ1-2, with TRBD1 matching 7 bases. Germline V gene sequence: CDR1 SGHDN, CDR2 FVKESK. This CDR3 has 14 residues. The V gene end was trimmed by 1 base and the J gene end by 8 bases; junction bases not matched to a gene: 7. DNA for the CDR3: TGTGCCAGCAGCCAAGCAGGGGGGCTGGGCGGCTACACCTTC. Amino acids: CASSQAGGLGGYTF.

This chain links TRBV19 with TRBJ1-5; the match to TRBD1 covers 10 bases. Unmatched junction bases numbered 7, after V lost 1 base and J lost 1 base. The CDR3 is 18 amino acids. CDR1 is LNHDA and CDR2 is SQIVND in the germline V gene (reference sequence). The CDR3 sequence: CASSIVWGTGESNQPQHF. CDR3 nucleotide sequence: TGTGCCAGTAGTATAGTTTGGGGGACAGGGGAAAGCAATCAGCCCCAGCATTTT. Combining the CDR3 with reference TRBV19 and TRBJ1-5 gives the whole variable domain DGGITQSPKYLFRKEGQNVTLSCEQNLNHDAMYWYRQDPGQGLRLIYYSQIVNDFQKGDIAEGYSVSREKKESFPLTVTSAQKNPTAFYLCASSIVWGTGESNQPQHFGDGTRLSIL.

The chain recombines TRBV19 with TRBJ1-2, with no clear D. The germline V gene encodes CDR1 LNHDA and CDR2 SQIVND (reference sequence). This CDR3 spans 14 amino acids. Trimming took off 3 bases at V and 4 bases at J, with 12 bases between the two ends. CDR3 amino acids: CASSISPHSYGYTF. The CDR3 region has the DNA TGTGCCAGTAGTATCTCGCCCCATAGCTATGGCTACACCTTC.

This chain joins TRBV6-2 or TRBV6-3 and TRBJ1-2; 7 bases line up with TRBD1. Germline V gene data show CDR1 as MNHEY and CDR2 as SVGEGT. V gave up 6 bases and J gave up 2 bases; unmatched junction bases: 9. The CDR3 loop spans 15 amino acids. In nucleotides, the CDR3 is TGTGCCAGCAGCCGCTTTGAGACAGGGAACTATGGCTACACCTTC. Amino acids: CASSRFETGNYGYTF.

The chain has TRBV9 and TRBJ1-3; D is ambiguous. The CDR3 runs to 14 residues. V lost 3 bases to trimming and J lost 8 bases, with 15 bases between them. Germline assignment: CDR1 SGDLS and CDR2 YYNGEE. The CDR3 region is CASSGTGSSDTIYF. CDR3 nucleotides: TGTGCCAGCAGCGGGACTGGATCGTCGGACACCATATATTTT.